The 23 T cell receptor beta chains reported below all come from one sample, sequenced in a study of blood T cell repertoires in COVID-19. Assay: immunoSEQ multiplex PCR; the TCRdb copy retains only in-frame clones and omits some. The table shows tens of thousands of clones, with 70% to 90% occurring only once. The source material was peripheral blood. The receptors were gathered from an elderly woman with COVID-19, enrolled during active disease.

This sequence joins TRBV24-1 and TRBJ2-2, with a weak D call TRBD2 (6 bases). Germline CDR1 reads KGHDR; CDR2 reads SFDVKD. There are 16 residues in the CDR3. The V gene lost 2 bases and the J gene lost 4 bases, with 13 bases spanning the gap. The DNA for the CDR3 is TGTGCCACCAGTGATTGGGGCGGGACTGGCACCGGGGAGCTGTTTTTT. Its translation: CATSDWGGTGTGELFF.

This clone was seen once. V gene TRBV18 combines with J gene TRBJ1-3; D is undetermined. Looked up from germline, CDR1 is KGHSH and CDR2 is LQKENI. This CDR3 comprises 14 residues. The ends were cut back, 2 bases at V and 1 base at J, with 6 bases in the middle. In nucleotides, the CDR3 is TGTGCCAGCTCACCAGTTTCGTCTGGAAACACCATATATTTT. This sequence encodes CASSPVSSGNTIYF.

The chain carries TRBV5-4 and TRBJ2-3; TRBD2 agrees at 11 bases. Trimming at V came to 4 bases and at J to 0 bases, leaving 10 bases not matched to a gene. The CDR3 sequence is 18 residues long. Germline CDR1 and CDR2: SGHNT and YYREEE (reference sequence). The CDR3 spells CASSPLAGGPGSTDTQYF. The CDR3 DNA sequence: TGTGCCAGCAGCCCTTTAGCGGGAGGGCCGGGGAGCACAGATACGCAGTATTTT.

The chain combines TRBV5-5 with TRBJ1-1; 7 bases align to TRBD1. After removal of 1 base from V and 0 bases from J, the junction contained 3 bases not matched to a gene. Germline V lookup: CDR1 SGHKS, CDR2 YYEKEE (reference sequence). The length of the CDR3 is 15 residues. CDR3 in amino acids: CASSLSGGMNTEAFF. The CDR3, as DNA: TGTGCCAGCAGCTTGTCAGGGGGGATGAACACTGAAGCTTTCTTT.

The CDR3 nucleotides read TGCGCCAGCACTACGGGACAGGTCGATACGCAGTATTTT. This sequence encodes CASTTGQVDTQYF. The chain is built from TRBV5-1 and TRBJ2-3; 8 bases agree with TRBD1. Looked up from germline, CDR1 is SGHRS and CDR2 is YFSETQ. V was clipped by 6 bases and J by 6 bases; unmatched bases: 6. The CDR3 length is 13 residues.

This chain joins TRBV10-3 and TRBJ1-4; a possible D gene is TRBD1 (6 bases). V was pared by 6 bases and J by 3 bases, with 14 bases between. CDR1 and CDR2 from the germline V gene are ENHRY and SYGVKD. The CDR3 extends over 15 amino acids. CDR3 sequence (DNA): TGTGCCATCAGCATAACAGGGTATCCTAATGAAAAACTGTTTTTT. Translating it yields CAISITGYPNEKLFF.

The chain joins TRBV6-5 to TRBJ1-1; D may be TRBD1 (5 bases). Trimming removed 2 bases from V and 12 bases from J, with 22 bases in between. Germline V gene data show CDR1 as MNHEY and CDR2 as SVGAGI. There are 15 residues in the CDR3. CDR3 DNA: TGTGCCAGCAGTTACGGCCGGTGGGACGGGGGTAAGTCTTTCTTT. Translating gives CASSYGRWDGGKSFF.

The chain joins TRBV7-8 to TRBJ1-5; no clear D. This CDR3 is built from 15 residues. Deletions cut 3 bases from V and 0 bases from J, with 9 bases between. Germline V lookup: CDR1 SGHVS, CDR2 FQNEAQ. The CDR3 sequence is CASSFASNSNQPQHF. For the CDR3, the DNA is TGTGCCAGCAGCTTTGCCAGTAATAGCAATCAGCCCCAGCATTTT.

J is TRBJ2-5 and V is TRBV4-2; D possibly corresponds to TRBD2 (6 bases). Per germline, CDR1 LGHNA and CDR2 YNFKEQ. The CDR3 has 13 residues. Trimming shortened V by 0 bases and J by 5 bases, and 7 bases separated the two germline ends. The CDR3 DNA sequence: TGTGCCAGCAGCCAAGATGGGGGGGAGACCCAGTACTTC. Encoded protein: CASSQDGGETQYF.

V and J are TRBV5-1 and TRBJ2-3, with D perhaps matching TRBD2 (6 bases). This CDR3 contains 15 residues. Trimming shortened V by 0 bases and J by 3 bases, and 11 bases separated the two germline ends. Germline V gene data show CDR1 as SGHRS and CDR2 as YFSETQ. The CDR3 protein is CASSLGIAETDTQYF. DNA for the CDR3: TGCGCCAGCAGCTTGGGAATAGCGGAAACAGATACGCAGTATTTT.

This chain links TRBV28 with TRBJ2-1, with D possibly matching TRBD1 (6 bases). The CDR3 extends over 16 amino acids. Trimming stripped 6 bases from V and 8 bases from J, with 23 bases between. The V gene's germline CDR1 is MDHEN and CDR2 SYDVKM. The chain's CDR3 is CASRVHAGAQFDEQFF. For the CDR3, the DNA is TGTGCCAGCAGGGTTCACGCAGGGGCCCAATTCGATGAGCAGTTCTTC.

The chain is built from TRBV5-1 and TRBJ2-5; TRBD1 might be the D (5 bases). CDR1 SGHRS and CDR2 YFSETQ come from the germline V gene. This CDR3 has 15 residues. Trimming cost V 1 base and J 2 bases, with 12 bases left between them. The CDR3 protein is CASSLNLGQQETQYF. Written as DNA, the CDR3 is TGCGCCAGCAGCTTGAACTTGGGGCAGCAAGAGACCCAGTACTTC.

V usage is TRBV5-1 and J usage is TRBJ2-3; D may be TRBD2 (6 bases). Trimming took off 2 bases at V and 6 bases at J, with 13 bases between the two ends. The CDR3 is 14 residues long. Germline V lookup: CDR1 SGHRS, CDR2 YFSETQ. The CDR3: CASSFLAPSDTQYF. In DNA form, the CDR3 reads TGCGCCAGCAGCTTTCTAGCGCCTTCGGATACGCAGTATTTT.

The V gene is TRBV6-5, the J gene TRBJ1-2, with 10 bases fitting TRBD1. The V gene's germline CDR1 is MNHEY and CDR2 SVGAGI. With V trimmed by 5 bases and J by 2 bases, 5 bases remained unmatched. The CDR3 has 15 amino acids. The CDR3 loop reads CASSPRTGGNYGYTF. The CDR3 DNA reads as TGTGCCAGCAGTCCGAGGACAGGGGGAAACTATGGCTACACCTTC.

This chain joins TRBV9 and TRBJ2-3; 8 bases are a match to TRBD2. Germline CDR1 is SGDLS and CDR2 is YYNGEE. The CDR3 extends over 16 amino acids. With V trimmed by 4 bases and J by 3 bases, 10 bases remained unmatched. The CDR3 is CASSLIGAGATDTQYF. The CDR3 bases are TGTGCCAGCAGCCTCATAGGAGCGGGGGCTACAGATACGCAGTATTTT. The full variable domain, rest sourced from reference TRBV9 and TRBJ2-3, is DSGVTQTPKHLITATGQRVTLRCSPRSGDLSVYWYQQSLDQGLQFLIQYYNGEERAKGNILERFSAQQFPDLHSELNLSSLELGDSALYFCASSLIGAGATDTQYFGPGTRLTVL.

The V and J genes are TRBV19 and TRBJ2-5; the match to TRBD2 covers 9 bases. Germline assignment: CDR1 LNHDA and CDR2 SQIVND (reference sequence). The junction had 11 bases not matched to a gene; V was cut back by 7 bases and J by 5 bases. This CDR3 contains 15 residues. CDR3 in amino acids: CASTTAGLAWETQYF. The CDR3 DNA sequence: TGTGCCAGTACGACGGCGGGACTAGCTTGGGAGACCCAGTACTTC.

The V gene is TRBV4-1, the J gene TRBJ2-3; 9 bases align to TRBD2. Trimming at V came to 1 base and at J to 0 bases, leaving 11 bases not matched to a gene. This CDR3 contains 19 residues. Germline V lookup: CDR1 MGHRA, CDR2 YSYEKL. The CDR3, as DNA: TGCGCCAGCAGCCAAGGACTAGCGGTTACCAGTACTAGCACAGATACGCAGTATTTT. It codes for CASSQGLAVTSTSTDTQYF.

The chain employs TRBV5-1 and TRBJ1-6; D perhaps matches TRBD1 (6 bases). Looked up from germline, CDR1 is SGHRS and CDR2 is YFSETQ. This CDR3 is built from 14 residues. The ends were cut back, 4 bases at V and 7 bases at J, with 12 bases in the middle. This CDR3 reads CASSAGQLNSPLHF. The CDR3, as DNA: TGCGCCAGCAGCGCCGGACAGCTCAATTCACCCCTCCACTTT.

V gene TRBV29-1 combines with J gene TRBJ2-1; 10 bases fit TRBD2. The CDR3 extends over 14 amino acids. Trimming removed 8 bases from V and 4 bases from J; junction bases left unmatched: 8. Germline lookup yields CDR1 SQVTM and CDR2 ANQGSEA. The CDR3 protein is CSSGRAENYNEQFF. The CDR3 DNA reads as TGCAGCAGCGGGAGGGCCGAGAATTACAATGAGCAGTTCTTC.

This clone was counted a single time. The gene calls are TRBV6-2 or TRBV6-3 and TRBJ2-3; 13 nucleotides match TRBD2. V was pared by 2 bases and J by 6 bases, with 5 bases of the junction left unmatched. This CDR3 has 16 amino acids. Germline V CDR1 and CDR2: MNHEY, SVGEGT. CDR3 sequence reads: CASSYGLAGATDTQYF. The CDR3, as DNA: TGTGCCAGCAGTTACGGACTAGCGGGGGCGACGGATACGCAGTATTTT.

The chain recombines TRBV7-8 with TRBJ2-5, with 14 bases that match TRBD2. Trimming cost V 0 bases and J 5 bases; bases outside gene matches: 5. The CDR3 covers 17 residues. Germline values: CDR1 SGHVS, CDR2 FQNEAQ. CDR3 DNA sequence: TGTGCCAGCAGCTTAGCGGGACTAGCGGGAGAGCCCGAGACCCAGTACTTC. It specifies CASSLAGLAGEPETQYF.

This clone occurred a few times. The chain has TRBV4-1 and TRBJ1-4; D remains ambiguous. Germline V gene data show CDR1 as MGHRA and CDR2 as YSYEKL. Trimming pared 1 base from V and 3 bases from J, leaving 12 bases between. The CDR3 length is 16 residues. CDR3 sequence (DNA): TGCGCCAGCAGCCAAGGGACCGGGATAGCTAATGAAAAACTGTTTTTT. Residues: CASSQGTGIANEKLFF.

This clone was found once. The chain recombines TRBV29-1 with TRBJ1-2, with 9 bases identical to TRBD1. CDR1 and CDR2 (germline): SQVTM, ANQGSEA. The CDR3 extends over 13 amino acids. V lost 5 bases, J lost 4 bases, and 5 bases stayed unmatched. The CDR3 is CSVPRQGGYGYTF. Here the CDR3 DNA reads TGCAGCGTTCCTCGACAGGGGGGCTATGGCTACACCTTC.